This T cell receptor beta chain was obtained from a study of molecular identifiers for immune sequencing clone quantification. Regarding the study as a whole: Whereas clones above 20 RNA copies held under 1% of naive-cell molecules, they held over 97% of effector molecules.

This CDR3 has 17 amino acids. V was clipped by 0 bases and J by 3 bases, with 18 bases between them. Per germline, CDR1 MNHNS and CDR2 SASEGT. In the sort, naive CD8 T cells were defined as CD8+CD4-CCR7+CD45RA+. A remark on this clonotype: Its specificity is not known. Since a much larger clone is just one base distant, this may be a read error.

For bulk TCR libraries, previously described methods and listed TCR primers were used. One entry per CDR3 protein, called by TCRdb with MiXCR from the PCR reads. The table lists more than 300,000 distinct CDR3 sequences, over 20% of them singletons. Sequenced: naive CD8+ T cells from blood, with Jurkat cell RNA spiked in. Indicated subset: FACS-sorted CD8+CD4-CCR7+CD45RA+ naive T cells. The gene calls are TRBV6-1 and TRBJ2-7; D might be TRBD2 (5 bases). This sequence originates from a human donor in good health. Some libraries in this study had Jurkat cell RNA spiked in. The CDR3 region is CASSEAGPGWLDYEQYF. CDR3 nucleotide sequence: TGTGCCAGCAGTGAAGCGGGTCCGGGGTGGCTGGACTACGAGCAGTACTTC.